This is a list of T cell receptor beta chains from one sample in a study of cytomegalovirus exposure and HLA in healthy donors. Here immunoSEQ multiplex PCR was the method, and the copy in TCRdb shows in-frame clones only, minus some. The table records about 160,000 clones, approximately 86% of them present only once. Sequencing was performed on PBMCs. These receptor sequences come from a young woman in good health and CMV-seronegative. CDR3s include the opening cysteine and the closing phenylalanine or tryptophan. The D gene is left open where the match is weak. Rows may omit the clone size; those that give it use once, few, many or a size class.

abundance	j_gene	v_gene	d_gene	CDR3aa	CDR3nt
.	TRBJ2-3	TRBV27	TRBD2	CASSFREPGGDTQYF	TGTGCCAGCAGTTTTCGGGAGCCGGGAGGGGATACGCAGTATTTT
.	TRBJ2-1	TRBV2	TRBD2	CASRVLWLADSNEQFF	TGTGCCAGCAGAGTTTTATGGCTAGCGGACTCCAATGAGCAGTTCTTC
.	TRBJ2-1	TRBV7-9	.	CASSLVSFNEQFF	TGTGCCAGCAGCTTAGTAAGCTTCAATGAGCAGTTCTTC
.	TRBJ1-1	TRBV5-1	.	CASSVLAGNTEAFF	TGCGCCAGCAGCGTACTCGCAGGTAACACTGAAGCTTTCTTT
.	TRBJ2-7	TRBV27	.	CASSQDSTYEQYF	TGTGCCAGCAGCCAGGACAGCACCTACGAGCAGTACTTC
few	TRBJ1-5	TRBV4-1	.	CASSPTWFGRGKAQPQHF	TGCGCCAGCAGCCCGACCTGGTTTGGGAGGGGTAAGGCTCAGCCCCAGCATTTT
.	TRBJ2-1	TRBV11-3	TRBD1	CASSLHRDREFEQFF	TGTGCCAGCAGCTTACACCGGGACAGGGAATTTGAGCAGTTCTTC
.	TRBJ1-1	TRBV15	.	CATSRAARGITEAFF	TGTGCCACCAGCAGAGCCGCGCGAGGTATCACTGAAGCTTTCTTT
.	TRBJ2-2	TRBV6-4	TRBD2	CASSVTGLLAGFHTGELFF	TGTGCCAGCAGTGTTACGGGGTTGCTAGCGGGTTTCCACACCGGGGAGCTGTTTTTT
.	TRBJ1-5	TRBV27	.	CASSLSGRSNQPQHF	TGTGCCAGCAGTTTATCTGGGAGAAGCAATCAGCCCCAGCATTTT
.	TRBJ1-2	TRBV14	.	CASSPRTDYGYTF	TGTGCCAGCAGCCCACGTACGGACTATGGCTACACCTTC
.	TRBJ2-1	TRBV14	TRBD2	CASSLGTRLYEFLNNEQFF	TGTGCCAGCAGCCTCGGGACTAGGCTGTACGAATTCCTTAACAATGAGCAGTTCTTC
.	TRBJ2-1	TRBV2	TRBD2	CASSFYSGSPYNEQFF	TGTGCCAGCAGTTTCTATAGCGGGAGTCCCTACAATGAGCAGTTCTTC
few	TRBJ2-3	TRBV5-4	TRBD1	CASSGQGLTDTQYF	TGTGCCAGCAGTGGACAGGGTCTAACAGATACGCAGTATTTT
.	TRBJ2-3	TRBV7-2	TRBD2	CASSLFTSGYTDTQYF	TGTGCCAGCAGCCTTTTTACTAGCGGCTACACAGATACGCAGTATTTT
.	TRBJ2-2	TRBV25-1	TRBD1	CASGRQGDTGELFF	TGTGCCAGCGGTCGACAGGGGGACACCGGGGAGCTGTTTTTT
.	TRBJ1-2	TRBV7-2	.	CASSLGQEDGYTF	TGTGCCAGCAGCTTAGGACAGGAGGACGGCTACACCTTC
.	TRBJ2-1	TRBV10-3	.	CAISDRGESYNEQFF	TGTGCCATCAGTGACAGGGGGGAATCCTACAATGAGCAGTTCTTC
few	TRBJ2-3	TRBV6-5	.	CASSYRLGGTDTQYF	TGTGCCAGCAGTTACCGGTTGGGCGGCACAGATACGCAGTATTTT
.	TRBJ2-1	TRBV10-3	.	CAISSEGVNEQFF	TGTGCCATCAGTTCGGAGGGAGTAAATGAGCAGTTCTTC
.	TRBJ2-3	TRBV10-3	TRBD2	CAIRETSGRATDTQYF	TGTGCCATCAGGGAGACTAGCGGGAGGGCCACAGATACGCAGTATTTT
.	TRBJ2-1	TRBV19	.	CASSATGTNEQFF	TGTGCCAGTAGTGCCACAGGGACCAATGAGCAGTTCTTC
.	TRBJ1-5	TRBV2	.	CATRDNYSNQPQHF	TGTGCCACCCGGGACAACTATAGCAATCAGCCCCAGCATTTT
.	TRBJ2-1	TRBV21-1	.	CASSPMKGRNNEQFF	TGTGCCAGCAGCCCTATGAAGGGGAGGAACAATGAGCAGTTCTTC
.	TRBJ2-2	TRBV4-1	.	CASSPRRGTNTGELFF	TGCGCCAGCAGTCCCCGACGGGGGACCAACACCGGGGAGCTGTTTTTT
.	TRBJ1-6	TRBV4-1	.	CASSPLGGADSPLHF	TGCGCCAGCAGCCCCCTGGGGGGGGCGGATTCACCCCTCCACTTT
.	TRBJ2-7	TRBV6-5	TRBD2	CASTTDGRAYEQYF	TGTGCCAGCACCACGGACGGGAGGGCCTACGAGCAGTACTTC
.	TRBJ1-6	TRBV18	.	CASSPGGNNSPLHF	TGTGCCAGCTCACCGGGGGGTAATAATTCACCCCTCCACTTT
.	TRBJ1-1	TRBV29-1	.	CSVVETSRGTEAFF	TGCAGCGTTGTTGAGACGTCTAGAGGCACTGAAGCTTTCTTT
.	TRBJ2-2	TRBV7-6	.	CASSDKAGPGELFF	TGTGCCAGCAGCGATAAGGCGGGGCCCGGGGAGCTGTTTTTT
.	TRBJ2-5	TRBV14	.	CASSQASWYEETQYF	TGTGCCAGCAGCCAAGCAAGCTGGTATGAAGAGACCCAGTACTTC
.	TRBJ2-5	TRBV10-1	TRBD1	CASNHFGQGEETQYF	TGCGCCAGCAATCACTTCGGACAGGGAGAAGAGACCCAGTACTTC
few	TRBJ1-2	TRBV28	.	CASSLEAGSNYGYTF	TGTGCCAGCAGTTTGGAGGCAGGAAGTAACTATGGCTACACCTTC
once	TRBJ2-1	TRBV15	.	CATRDLLGGDGQFF	TGTGCCACCAGAGACCTTCTTGGGGGCGACGGGCAGTTCTTC
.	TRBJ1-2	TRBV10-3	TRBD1	CAISGGTANYGYTF	TGTGCCATCAGTGGAGGGACAGCTAACTATGGCTACACCTTC
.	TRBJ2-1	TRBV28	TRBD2	CASSLSLLAGGYNEQFF	TGTGCCAGCAGTTTATCTCTCCTAGCGGGAGGGTACAATGAGCAGTTCTTC
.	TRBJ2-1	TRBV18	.	CASSPSSYNEQFF	TGTGCCAGCTCCCCGAGTTCCTACAATGAGCAGTTCTTC
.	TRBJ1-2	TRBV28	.	CASSLAANYGYTF	TGTGCCAGCAGTTTGGCGGCTAACTATGGCTACACCTTC
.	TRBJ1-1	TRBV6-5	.	CASSYVQGTTEAFF	TGTGCCAGCAGTTACGTCCAGGGAACCACTGAAGCTTTCTTT
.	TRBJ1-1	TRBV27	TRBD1	CASRATGQKMNTEAFF	TGTGCCAGCAGGGCTACGGGACAGAAAATGAACACTGAAGCTTTCTTT
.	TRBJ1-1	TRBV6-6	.	CASSYAENTEAFF	TGTGCCAGCAGTTACGCGGAGAACACTGAAGCTTTCTTT
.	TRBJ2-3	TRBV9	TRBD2	CASSVTPSGDATQYF	TGTGCCAGCAGCGTCACTCCTAGCGGGGACGCTACGCAGTATTTT
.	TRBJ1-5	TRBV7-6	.	CASSLFGGGGSNQPQHF	TGTGCCAGCAGCTTATTTGGGGGGGGCGGTAGCAATCAGCCCCAGCATTTT
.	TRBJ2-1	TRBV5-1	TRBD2	CASSWASGAEGYEQFF	TGCGCCAGCAGCTGGGCTAGCGGGGCGGAGGGGTATGAGCAGTTCTTC
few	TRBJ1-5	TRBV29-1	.	CSVRVGNQPQHF	TGCAGCGTCAGGGTAGGCAATCAGCCCCAGCATTTT
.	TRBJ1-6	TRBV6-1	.	CASRQQFGHSPLHF	TGTGCCAGCCGACAACAGTTTGGTCATTCACCCCTCCACTTT
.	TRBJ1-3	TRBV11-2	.	CAGLTGNTIYF	TGTGCCGGCTTGACTGGAAACACCATATATTTT
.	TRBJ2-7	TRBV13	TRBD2	CASSLERLAGGLEQYF	TGTGCCAGCAGCTTAGAACGTCTAGCGGGAGGCCTCGAGCAGTACTTC
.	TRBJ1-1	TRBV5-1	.	CASSFTSTEAFF	TGCGCCAGCAGCTTTACAAGCACTGAAGCTTTCTTT
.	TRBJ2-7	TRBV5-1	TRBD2	CASSWGGGVNEQYF	TGCGCCAGCAGCTGGGGGGGAGGGGTGAACGAGCAGTACTTC
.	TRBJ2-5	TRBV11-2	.	CASSPRTQETQYF	TGTGCCAGCAGCCCTAGAACCCAAGAGACCCAGTACTTC
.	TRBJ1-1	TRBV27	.	CASRSTPEEAFF	TGTGCCAGCAGAAGTACCCCAGAAGAAGCTTTCTTT
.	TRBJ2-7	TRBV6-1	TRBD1	CASKTGLYYEQYF	TGTGCCAGCAAGACAGGGCTCTACTACGAGCAGTACTTC
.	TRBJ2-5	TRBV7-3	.	CASSLSSAGETQYF	TGTGCCAGCAGCTTAAGTTCTGCGGGGGAGACCCAGTACTTC
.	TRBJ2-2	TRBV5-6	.	CASSSTWATNTGELFF	TGTGCCAGCAGCTCCACTTGGGCAACGAACACCGGGGAGCTGTTTTTT
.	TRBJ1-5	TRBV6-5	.	CASSYSLFRSNQPQHF	TGTGCCAGCAGTTACTCGCTGTTTCGGAGCAATCAGCCCCAGCATTTT
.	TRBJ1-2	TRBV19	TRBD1	CASTEGQDYGYTF	TGTGCCAGCACCGAGGGACAGGACTATGGCTACACCTTC
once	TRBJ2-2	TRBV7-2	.	CASSLAQGRELFF	TGTGCCAGCAGCTTAGCCCAGGGCCGGGAGCTGTTTTTT
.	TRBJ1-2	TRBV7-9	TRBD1	CASSPTIPTGLNYGYTF	TGTGCCAGCAGCCCTACCATCCCGACAGGGTTAAACTATGGCTACACCTTC